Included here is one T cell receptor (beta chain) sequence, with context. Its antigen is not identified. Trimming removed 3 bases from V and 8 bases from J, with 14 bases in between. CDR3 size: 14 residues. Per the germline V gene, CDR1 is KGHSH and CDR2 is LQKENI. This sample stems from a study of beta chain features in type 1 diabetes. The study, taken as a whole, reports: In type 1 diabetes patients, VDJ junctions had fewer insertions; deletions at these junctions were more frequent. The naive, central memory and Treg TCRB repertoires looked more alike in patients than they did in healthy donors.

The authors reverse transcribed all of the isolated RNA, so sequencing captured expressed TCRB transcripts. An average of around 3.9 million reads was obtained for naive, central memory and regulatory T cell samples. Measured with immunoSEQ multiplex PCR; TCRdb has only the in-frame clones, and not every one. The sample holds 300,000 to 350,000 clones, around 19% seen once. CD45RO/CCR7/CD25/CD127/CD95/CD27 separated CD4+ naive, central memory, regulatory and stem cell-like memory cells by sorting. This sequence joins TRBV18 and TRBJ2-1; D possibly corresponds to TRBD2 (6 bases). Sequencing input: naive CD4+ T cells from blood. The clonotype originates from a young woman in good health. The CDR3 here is CASSPGPGVDEQFF. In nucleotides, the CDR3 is TGTGCCAGCTCACCTGGGCCGGGAGTCGATGAGCAGTTCTTC.